Below are 20 T cell receptor beta chains sequenced from a single sample in a study of type 1 and type 2 diabetes patients. Amplification started from genomic DNA. A primer set of 30 forward and 13 reverse primers amplified the CDR3. From the multiplex PCR reads, TCRdb called clonotypes with MiXCR, one entry per CDR3 protein. The data contain approximately 260,000 distinct CDR3 sequences, around 47% of them seen just once; the ten biggest clones take up roughly an eighth. The sequencing input was peripheral blood mononuclear cells (PBMCs). The receptors shown here come from a man in his late teens or twenties with type 2 diabetes.

This clonotype has ten or more counts. V usage is TRBV25-1 and J usage is TRBJ1-1, with D unresolved. V was trimmed by 1 base and J by 4 bases, leaving 7 bases between them. Germline assignment: CDR1 MGHDK and CDR2 SYGVNS. The CDR3 has 13 residues. CDR3 sequence reads: CASSEFLSTEAFF. The CDR3 nucleotides read TGTGCCAGCAGTGAATTTTTGAGCACTGAAGCTTTCTTT.

The chain is built from TRBV2 and TRBJ1-3, with D unresolved. CDR3 size: 13 residues. Trimming took off 8 bases at V and 2 bases at J, with 10 bases between the two ends. The germline V gene has CDR1 SNHLY and CDR2 FYNNEI. The CDR3 DNA follows: TGTGCCAGCTCGTCTGGGCCTGGAAACACCATATATTTT. It specifies CASSSGPGNTIYF.

The table lists this clonotype with a few counts. The V call is TRBV7-8, the J call TRBJ2-1, with a weak D call TRBD1 (6 bases). Germline V gene data show CDR1 as SGHVS and CDR2 as FQNEAQ. This CDR3 comprises 15 residues. The germline V and J ends were trimmed by 6 bases and 2 bases, with 14 bases remaining between them. The CDR3 reads CASSRTASPYNEQFF. CDR3 in DNA: TGTGCCAGCAGTCGGACAGCTTCCCCCTACAATGAGCAGTTCTTC.

About this clonotype: No conserved phenylalanine or tryptophan ends this CDR3, so it is likely a read error. Because the CDR3's place on the DNA is in doubt, the DNA is left out and the CDR3 is given as listed by TCRdb. The V and J genes are TRBV6-5 and TRBJ1-1. Looked up from germline, CDR1 is MNHEY and CDR2 is SVGAGI. The CDR3 is 9 residues long, ends included. The CDR3 spells CASSYPQSP.

This clonotype has a handful of counts. DNA for the CDR3: TGTGCCAGTTCTTCCGGGCCGAACACTGAAGCTTTCTTT. This sequence encodes CASSSGPNTEAFF. The genes are TRBV6-5 and TRBJ1-1; D is undetermined. CDR3 length: 13 residues. CDR1 is MNHEY and CDR2 is SVGAGI in the germline V gene. The V end lost 9 bases, the J end lost 1 base, and 12 bases lay between the germline ends.

The V gene is TRBV2, the J gene TRBJ1-5; 12 positions match TRBD1. The germline V gene has CDR1 SNHLY and CDR2 FYNNEI. The V gene end was trimmed by 6 bases and the J gene end by 4 bases; junction bases not matched to a gene: 7. The CDR3 has 16 residues. In DNA, the CDR3 is TGTGCCAGCAGCCCGCCGGGACAGGGGGCTAATCAGCCCCAGCATTTT. It yields the protein CASSPPGQGANQPQHF.

V gene TRBV2 combines with J gene TRBJ1-4; D is perhaps TRBD1 (6 bases). Germline-derived CDR1 and CDR2 are SNHLY and FYNNEI. Deletions cut 7 bases from V and 3 bases from J, with 15 bases between. This CDR3 region has 15 residues. The CDR3 DNA reads as TGTGCCAGCACCCGGGACAACCCCTCTAATGAAAAACTGTTTTTT. Residues: CASTRDNPSNEKLFF.

The chain combines TRBV29-1 with TRBJ2-7, with TRBD1 matching 8 bases. Germline V gene data show CDR1 as SQVTM and CDR2 as ANQGSEA. With V trimmed by 7 bases and J by 9 bases, 8 bases remained unmatched. The CDR3 spans 11 residues. CDR3 nucleotide sequence: TGCAGCGGGGGGACAGGTCGTCGGCAGTACTTC. Residues: CSGGTGRRQYF.

J is TRBJ2-7 and V is TRBV27, with D maybe TRBD2 (6 bases). The end of the DNA fits TRBJ2-5 better, so the J call may be wrong. The CDR3 runs 13 residues. CDR1 is MNHEY, CDR2 SMNVEV, per germline (reference sequence). CDR3 sequence reads: CASSLWRGETQYF. CDR3 nucleotide sequence: TGTGCCAGCAGTTTATGGAGGGGAGAGACCCAGTACTTC.

This rearrangement joins TRBV19 to TRBJ2-2, with D tentatively TRBD2 (6 bases). The germline V gene encodes CDR1 LNHDA and CDR2 SQIVND (reference sequence). The V end lost 11 bases, the J end lost 5 bases, and 18 bases lay between the germline ends. This CDR3 has 14 residues. The CDR3 DNA reads TGTGCCTCAATACCCGGCGGGGAAACCGGGGAGCTGTTTTTT. This translates into CASIPGGETGELFF.

This clonotype was seen only a few times. The rearrangement links TRBV7-2 to TRBJ2-7, with D perhaps TRBD2 (6 bases). This CDR3 comprises 12 residues. Per the germline V gene, CDR1 is SGHTA and CDR2 is FQGNSA. Trimming left V 5 bases short and J 4 bases short, with 9 bases between. CDR3 loop: CASSRLDYEQYF. The CDR3 coding sequence is TGTGCCAGCAGCCGACTAGATTACGAGCAGTACTTC.

This clonotype has just a few counts. J is TRBJ2-5 and V is TRBV15; tentatively, D is TRBD1 (5 bases). CDR1 and CDR2 (germline): LNHNV, YYDKDF (reference sequence). V was trimmed by 0 bases and J by 5 bases, leaving 13 bases between them. The CDR3 runs to 15 residues. CDR3 loop: CATSREQGFSETQYF. The CDR3 DNA reads TGTGCCACCAGCAGAGAGCAGGGCTTTTCGGAGACCCAGTACTTC.

As regards this clonotype: One junction end disagrees with the germline gene, perhaps due to a read error. The chain carries TRBV11-2 and TRBJ2-1, with 12 bases matching TRBD2. This CDR3 comprises 16 residues. Germline assignment: CDR1 SGHAT and CDR2 FQNNGV. The CDR3 DNA reads as TGTACCAGCAGTCGAGGGCTAGCGGGAGGGACAAATGAGCAGTTCTTC. Its translation is CTSSRGLAGGTNEQFF.

The table lists this clonotype with many counts. The chain recombines TRBV10-3 with TRBJ2-1; no firm D call. The CDR3 runs 15 residues. V dropped 0 bases and J dropped 0 bases, with 6 bases sitting between them. Germline assignment: CDR1 ENHRY and CDR2 SYGVKD. The CDR3 spells CAISESWVSYNEQFF. The CDR3 nucleotides read TGTGCCATCAGTGAGTCGTGGGTCTCCTACAATGAGCAGTTCTTC.

This clonotype was picked up a small number of times. The rearrangement links TRBV2 to TRBJ1-6; 7 bases are a match to TRBD1. V shed 2 bases, J shed 9 bases, and the junction held 7 bases outside the gene matches. The CDR3 runs 15 residues. From germline, CDR1 is SNHLY and CDR2 FYNNEI. The CDR3 nucleotides read TGTGCCAGCAGTGAAAAACAGGGGCCGGTTTCACCCCTCCACTTT. This gives the protein CASSEKQGPVSPLHF. The full variable domain, rest sourced from reference TRBV2 and TRBJ1-6, is EPEVTQTPSHQVTQMGQEVILRCVPISNHLYFYWYRQILGQKVEFLVSFYNNEISEKSEIFDDQFSVERPDGSNFTLKIRSTKLEDSAMYFCASSEKQGPVSPLHFGNGTRLTVT.

This clonotype was counted a few times. This rearrangement joins TRBV7-3 to TRBJ2-5; maybe TRBD1 (6 bases). CDR3 length: 13 amino acids. V was clipped by 6 bases and J by 3 bases, with 11 bases between them. The germline CDR1 and CDR2 sequences are SGHTA and FQGTGA. CDR3 coding DNA: TGTGCCAGCAGTAAAACAGGGAAAGAGACCCAGTACTTC. This codes for CASSKTGKETQYF.

This clonotype was seen more than once but under ten times. This chain links TRBV6-2 or TRBV6-3 with TRBJ2-5; 12 positions agree with TRBD2. From germline, CDR1 is MNHEY and CDR2 SVGEGT. This CDR3 is 15 amino acids long. Losses at the gene ends were 2 bases for V and 5 bases for J; bases not matched to a gene: 3. CDR3 protein: CASSYGTSGSETQYF. For the CDR3, the DNA is TGTGCCAGCAGTTACGGGACTAGCGGGTCCGAGACCCAGTACTTC.

This clonotype was seen a handful of times. The rearrangement links TRBV20-1 to TRBJ2-7; 7 bases are a match to TRBD2. Germline CDR1 and CDR2: DFQATT and SNEGSKA (reference sequence). The CDR3 is 15 amino acids. Trimming removed 2 bases from V and 1 base from J; junction bases left unmatched: 8. The CDR3 coding sequence is TGCAGTGCTAGACCGACTAGCTCAGGTTCCTACGAGCAGTACTTC. It specifies CSARPTSSGSYEQYF.

V and J are TRBV7-9 and TRBJ2-6; a possible D gene is TRBD2 (6 bases). Germline V gene data show CDR1 as SEHNR and CDR2 as FQNEAQ (reference sequence). Trimming took off 5 bases at V and 0 bases at J, with 11 bases between the two ends. The length of the CDR3 is 16 residues. This chain's CDR3 is CASSPTSFSGANVLTF. Here the CDR3 DNA reads TGTGCCAGCAGCCCTACTAGCTTCTCTGGGGCCAACGTCCTGACTTTC.

The chain combines TRBV12-3 or TRBV12-4 with TRBJ1-4, with D hard to call. CDR3 size: 13 residues. Trimming shortened V by 3 bases and J by 5 bases, and 7 bases separated the two germline ends. CDR3 region: CASSFSGNEKLFF. The CDR3 DNA is TGTGCCAGCAGTTTTTCGGGGAATGAAAAACTGTTTTTT.